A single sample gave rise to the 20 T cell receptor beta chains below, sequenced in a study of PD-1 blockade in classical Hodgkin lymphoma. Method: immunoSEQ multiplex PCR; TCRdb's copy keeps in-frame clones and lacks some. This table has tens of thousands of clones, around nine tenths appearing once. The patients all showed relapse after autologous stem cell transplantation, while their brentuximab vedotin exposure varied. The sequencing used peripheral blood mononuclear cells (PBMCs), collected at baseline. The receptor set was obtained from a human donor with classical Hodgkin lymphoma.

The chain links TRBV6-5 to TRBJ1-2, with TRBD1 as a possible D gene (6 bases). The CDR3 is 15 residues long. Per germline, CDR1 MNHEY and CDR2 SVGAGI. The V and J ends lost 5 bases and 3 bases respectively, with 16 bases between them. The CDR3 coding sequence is TGTGCCAGCAGTAGACCCTCGACAGGAGACTATGGCTACACCTTC. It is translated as CASSRPSTGDYGYTF.

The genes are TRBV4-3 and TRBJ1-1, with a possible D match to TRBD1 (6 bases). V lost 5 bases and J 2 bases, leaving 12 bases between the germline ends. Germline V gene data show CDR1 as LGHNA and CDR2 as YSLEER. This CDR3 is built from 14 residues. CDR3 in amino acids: CASSFLQGNTEAFF. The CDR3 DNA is TGCGCCAGCAGCTTCCTACAGGGAAACACTGAAGCTTTCTTT.

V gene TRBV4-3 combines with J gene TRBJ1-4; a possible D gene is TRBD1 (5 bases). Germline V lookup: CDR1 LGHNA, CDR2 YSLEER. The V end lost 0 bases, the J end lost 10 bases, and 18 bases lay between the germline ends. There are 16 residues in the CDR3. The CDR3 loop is CASSQEVGQGSVKLFF. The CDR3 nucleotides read TGCGCCAGCAGCCAAGAAGTCGGGCAGGGAAGTGTAAAACTGTTTTTT.

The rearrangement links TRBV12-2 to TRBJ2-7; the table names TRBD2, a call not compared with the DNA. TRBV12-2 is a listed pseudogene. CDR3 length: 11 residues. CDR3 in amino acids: CASRLGDGQYF. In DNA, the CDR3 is TGTGCAAGTCGCTTGGGAGACGGGCAGTACTTC.

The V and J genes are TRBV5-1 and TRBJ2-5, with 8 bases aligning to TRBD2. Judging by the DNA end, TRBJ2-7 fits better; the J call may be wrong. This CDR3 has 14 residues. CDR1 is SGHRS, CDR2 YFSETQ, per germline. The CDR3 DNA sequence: TGCGCCAGCAGCTTTACTAGCGGCACCTACGAGCAGTACTTC. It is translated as CASSFTSGTYEQYF.

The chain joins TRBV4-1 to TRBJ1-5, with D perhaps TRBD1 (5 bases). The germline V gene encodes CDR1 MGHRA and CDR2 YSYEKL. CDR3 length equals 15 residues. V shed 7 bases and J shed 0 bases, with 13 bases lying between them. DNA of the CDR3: TGCGCCAGCATTCGGGACGTCAATAGCAATCAGCCCCAGCATTTT. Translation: CASIRDVNSNQPQHF.

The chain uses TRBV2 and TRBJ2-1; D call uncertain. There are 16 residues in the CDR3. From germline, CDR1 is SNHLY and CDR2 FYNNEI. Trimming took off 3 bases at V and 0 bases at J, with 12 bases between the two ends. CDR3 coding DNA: TGTGCCAGCAGTGAGTCAGGCGCACCCTCCTACAATGAGCAGTTCTTC. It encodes CASSESGAPSYNEQFF.

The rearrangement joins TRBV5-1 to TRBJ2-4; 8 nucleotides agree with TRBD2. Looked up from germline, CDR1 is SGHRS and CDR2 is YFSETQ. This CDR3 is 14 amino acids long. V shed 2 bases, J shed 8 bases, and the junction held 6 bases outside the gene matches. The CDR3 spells CASSLPSGSHIQYF. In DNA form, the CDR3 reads TGCGCCAGCAGCTTACCCAGCGGGAGTCACATTCAGTACTTC.

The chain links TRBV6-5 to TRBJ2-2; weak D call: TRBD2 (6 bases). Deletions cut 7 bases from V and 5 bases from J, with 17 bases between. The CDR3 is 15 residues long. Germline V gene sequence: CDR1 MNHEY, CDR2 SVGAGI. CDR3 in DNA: TGTGCCAGCATTACGGGAGATCGTGGGACCGGGGAGCTGTTTTTT. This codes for CASITGDRGTGELFF.

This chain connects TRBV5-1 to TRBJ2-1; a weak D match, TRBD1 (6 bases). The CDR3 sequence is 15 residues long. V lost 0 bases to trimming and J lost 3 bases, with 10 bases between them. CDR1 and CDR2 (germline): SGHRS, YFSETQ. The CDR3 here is CASSLEGTIYNEQFF. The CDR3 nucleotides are TGCGCCAGCAGCTTGGAGGGGACAATCTACAATGAGCAGTTCTTC.

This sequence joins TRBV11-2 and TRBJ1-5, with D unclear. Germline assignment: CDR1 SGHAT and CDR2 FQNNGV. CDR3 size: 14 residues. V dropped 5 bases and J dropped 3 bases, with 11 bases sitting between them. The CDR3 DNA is TGTGCCAGCAGCGCGGGCGGAAACAATCAGCCCCAGCATTTT. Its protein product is CASSAGGNNQPQHF.

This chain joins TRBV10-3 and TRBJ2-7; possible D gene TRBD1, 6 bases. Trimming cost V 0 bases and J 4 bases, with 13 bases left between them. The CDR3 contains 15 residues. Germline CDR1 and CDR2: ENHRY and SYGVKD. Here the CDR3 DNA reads TGTGCCATCAGTGAGTCGGCAGGGGCGAGGTACGAGCAGTACTTC. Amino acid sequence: CAISESAGARYEQYF.

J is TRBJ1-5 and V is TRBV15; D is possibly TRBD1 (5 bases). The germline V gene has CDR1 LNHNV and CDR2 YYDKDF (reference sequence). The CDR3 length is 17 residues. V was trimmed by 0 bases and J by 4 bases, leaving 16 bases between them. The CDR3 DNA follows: TGTGCCACCAGCAGAGAGAGGGCCACGGGGCCAAATCAGCCCCAGCATTTT. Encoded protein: CATSRERATGPNQPQHF.

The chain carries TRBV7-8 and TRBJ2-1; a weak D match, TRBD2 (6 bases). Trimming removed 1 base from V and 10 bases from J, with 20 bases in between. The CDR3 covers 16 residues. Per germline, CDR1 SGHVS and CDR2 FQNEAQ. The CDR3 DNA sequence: TGTGCCAGCAGCTTAGTAGGGACTGACGGGTTCAGAGAGCAGTTCTTC. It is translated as CASSLVGTDGFREQFF.

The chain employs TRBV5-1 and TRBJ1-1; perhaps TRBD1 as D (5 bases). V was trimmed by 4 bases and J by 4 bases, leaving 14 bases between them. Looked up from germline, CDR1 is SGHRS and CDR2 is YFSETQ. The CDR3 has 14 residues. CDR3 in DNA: TGCGCCAGCAGCCCTCAACCTGGGGGCACTGAAGCTTTCTTT. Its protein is CASSPQPGGTEAFF. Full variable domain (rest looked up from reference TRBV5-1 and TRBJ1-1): KAGVTQTPRYLIKTRGQQVTLSCSPISGHRSVSWYQQTPGQGLQFLFEYFSETQRNKGNFPGRFSGRQFSNSRSEMNVSTLELGDSALYLCASSPQPGGTEAFFGQGTRLTVV.

CDR3 in amino acids: CASSKTGTPQETQYF. The DNA for the CDR3 is TGTGCCAGCTCAAAGACAGGGACCCCCCAAGAGACCCAGTACTTC. The genes are TRBV18 and TRBJ2-5, with TRBD1 matching over 7 bases. The length of the CDR3 is 15 residues. CDR1 is KGHSH and CDR2 is LQKENI in the germline V gene. Trimming at V came to 5 bases and at J to 1 base, leaving 7 bases not matched to a gene.

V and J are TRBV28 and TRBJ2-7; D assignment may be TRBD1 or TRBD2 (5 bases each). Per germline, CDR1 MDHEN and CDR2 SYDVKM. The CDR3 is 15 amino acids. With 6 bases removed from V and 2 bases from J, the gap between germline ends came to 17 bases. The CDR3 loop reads CASSYPRGRPYEQYF. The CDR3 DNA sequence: TGTGCCAGCAGCTACCCCCGGGGCCGACCCTACGAGCAGTACTTC.

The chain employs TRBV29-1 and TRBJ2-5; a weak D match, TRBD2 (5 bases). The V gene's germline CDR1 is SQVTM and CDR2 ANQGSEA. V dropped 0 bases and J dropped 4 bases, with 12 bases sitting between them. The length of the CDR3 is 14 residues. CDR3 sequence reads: CSVEDPLRVETQYF. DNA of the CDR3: TGCAGCGTTGAAGACCCCCTGAGGGTAGAGACCCAGTACTTC.

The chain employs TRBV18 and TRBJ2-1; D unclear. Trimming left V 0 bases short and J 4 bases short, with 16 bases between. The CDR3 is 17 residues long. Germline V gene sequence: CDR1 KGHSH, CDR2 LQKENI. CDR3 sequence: CASSPPGMGTGYNEQFF. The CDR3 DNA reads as TGTGCCAGCTCACCACCGGGTATGGGAACGGGTTACAATGAGCAGTTCTTC.

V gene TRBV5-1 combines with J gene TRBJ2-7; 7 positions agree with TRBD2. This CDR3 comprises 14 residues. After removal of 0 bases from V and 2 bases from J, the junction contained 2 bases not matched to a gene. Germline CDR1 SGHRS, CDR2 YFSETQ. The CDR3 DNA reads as TGCGCCAGCAGCTTGGAGCGGGGAACCTACGAGCAGTACTTC. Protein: CASSLERGTYEQYF.